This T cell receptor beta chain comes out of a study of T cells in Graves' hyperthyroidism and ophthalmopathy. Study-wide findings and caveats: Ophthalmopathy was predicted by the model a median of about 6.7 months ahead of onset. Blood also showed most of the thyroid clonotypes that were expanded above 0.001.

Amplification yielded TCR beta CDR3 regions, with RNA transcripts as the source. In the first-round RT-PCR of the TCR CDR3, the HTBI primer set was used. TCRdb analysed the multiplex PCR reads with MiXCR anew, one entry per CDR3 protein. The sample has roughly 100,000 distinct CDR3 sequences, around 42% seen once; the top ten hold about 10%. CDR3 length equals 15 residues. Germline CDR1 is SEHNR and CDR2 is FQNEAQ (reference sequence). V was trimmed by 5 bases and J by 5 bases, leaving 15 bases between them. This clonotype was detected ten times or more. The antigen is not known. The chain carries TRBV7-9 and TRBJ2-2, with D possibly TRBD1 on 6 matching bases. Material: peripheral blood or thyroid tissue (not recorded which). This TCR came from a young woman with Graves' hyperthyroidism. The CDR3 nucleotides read TGTGCCAGCAGCCTAGGGACACCAATTACCGGGGAGCTGTTTTTT. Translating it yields CASSLGTPITGELFF.